This TCR beta chain was recorded in a study of blood T cell repertoires in COVID-19. Germline values: CDR1 MNHEY, CDR2 SVGAGI. The CDR3 runs 15 residues. V dropped 6 bases and J dropped 5 bases, with 17 bases sitting between them. Sequenced by immunoSEQ multiplex PCR; TCRdb stores in-frame clones only, minus some. The repertoire has 200,000 to 300,000 clones, roughly 86% of them found once; the top ten carry approximately 2.4%. This chain uses TRBV6-5 with TRBJ1-5, with TRBD1 as a possible D gene (6 bases). Material for sequencing was PBMCs or T cells enriched from blood (not recorded which). This receptor was taken from a woman aged 18-29 years who had recovered from COVID-19. The CDR3, as DNA: TGTGCCAGCAGACCCTTGCAGGGGAATTATCAGCCCCAGCATTTT. Amino acids: CASRPLQGNYQPQHF.